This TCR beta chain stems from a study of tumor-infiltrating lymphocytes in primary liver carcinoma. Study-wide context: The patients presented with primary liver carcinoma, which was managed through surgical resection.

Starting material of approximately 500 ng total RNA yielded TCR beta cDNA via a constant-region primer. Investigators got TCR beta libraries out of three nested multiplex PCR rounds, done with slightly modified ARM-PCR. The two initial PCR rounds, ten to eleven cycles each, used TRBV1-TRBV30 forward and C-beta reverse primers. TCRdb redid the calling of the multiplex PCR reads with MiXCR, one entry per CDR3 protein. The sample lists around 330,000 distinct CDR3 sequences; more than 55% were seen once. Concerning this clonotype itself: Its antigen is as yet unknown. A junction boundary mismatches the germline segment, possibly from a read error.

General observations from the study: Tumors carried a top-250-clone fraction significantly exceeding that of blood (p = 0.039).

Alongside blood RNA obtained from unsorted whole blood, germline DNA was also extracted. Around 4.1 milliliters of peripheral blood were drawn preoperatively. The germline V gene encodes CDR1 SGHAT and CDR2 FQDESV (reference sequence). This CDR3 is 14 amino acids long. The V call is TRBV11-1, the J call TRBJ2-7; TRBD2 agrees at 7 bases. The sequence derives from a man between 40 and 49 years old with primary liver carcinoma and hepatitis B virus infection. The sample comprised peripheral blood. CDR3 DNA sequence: TGTGCCTGCAGCTTTAGCGGGCCCTCCTGCGAGCAGTACTTC. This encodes CACSFSGPSCEQYF. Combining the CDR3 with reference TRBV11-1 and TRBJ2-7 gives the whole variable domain EAEVAQSPRYKITEKSQAVAFWCDPISGHATLYWYRQILGQGPELLVQFQDESVVDDSQLPKDRFSAERLKGVDSTLKIQPAELGDSAMYLCACSFSGPSCEQYFGPGTRLTVT.